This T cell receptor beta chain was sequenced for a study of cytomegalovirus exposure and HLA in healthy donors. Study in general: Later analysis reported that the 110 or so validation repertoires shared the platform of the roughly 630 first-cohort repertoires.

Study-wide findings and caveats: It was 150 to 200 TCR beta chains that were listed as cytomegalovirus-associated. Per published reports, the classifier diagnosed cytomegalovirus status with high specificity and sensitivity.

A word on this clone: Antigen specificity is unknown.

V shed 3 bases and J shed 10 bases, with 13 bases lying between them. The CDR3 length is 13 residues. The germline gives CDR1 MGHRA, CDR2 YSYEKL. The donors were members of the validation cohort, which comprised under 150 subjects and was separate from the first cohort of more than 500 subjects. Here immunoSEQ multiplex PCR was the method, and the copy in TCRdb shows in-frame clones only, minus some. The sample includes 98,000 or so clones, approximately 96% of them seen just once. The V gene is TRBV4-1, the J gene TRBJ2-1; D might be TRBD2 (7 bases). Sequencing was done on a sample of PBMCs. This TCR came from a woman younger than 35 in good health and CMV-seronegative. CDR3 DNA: TGCGCCAGCAGCCACACGGGGGGCGGAGAGCAGTTCTTC. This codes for CASSHTGGGEQFF.